Listed below are T cell receptor beta chains from one sample, sequenced in a study of regulatory T cells in long-lasting Graves disease. TCRdb reprocessed the multiplex PCR reads via MiXCR and lists one record per CDR3 protein. The sample holds 550,000 to 700,000 distinct CDR3 sequences, more than 15% seen once. The sample also formed part of further work on T cells in Graves' hyperthyroidism and ophthalmopathy.

The sequenced sample was peripheral blood mononuclear cells (PBMCs), obtained at new diagnosis, from a patient treated with antithyroid drugs. Source of these receptors: a man between 18 and 35 years old with Graves disease. CDR3s include the opening cysteine and the closing phenylalanine or tryptophan. D genes are given only for firm matches. Expanded clones get a size class; other rows say once, few or many, or leave the size out.

d_gene	abundance	v_gene	j_gene	CDR3nt	CDR3aa
TRBD1	few	TRBV19	TRBJ1-2	TGTGCCAGTTCACTGACAGGGGTTTCCCCTGGCTACACCTTC	CASSLTGVSPGYTF
TRBD2	once	TRBV7-9	TRBJ2-3	TGTGCCAGCAGCCCCGGACTAGCGGGAGGGAACACAGATACGCAGTATTTT	CASSPGLAGGNTDTQYF
NA	many	TRBV10-3	TRBJ1-1	TGTGCCATCAGTGAAGCCAGGGGCGCTGAAGCTTTCTTT	CAISEARGAEAFF
NA	many	TRBV6-1	TRBJ2-7	TGTGCCAGCCGTCAACAGGGCTCCTACGAGCAGTACTTC	CASRQQGSYEQYF
TRBD2	few	TRBV7-9	TRBJ2-7	TGTGCCAGCAGCTTTCCGTTCGGGCGGGAGCCGCTCGAGCAGTACTTC	CASSFPFGREPLEQYF
NA	few	TRBV5-1	TRBJ2-7	TGCGCCAGCAGCTTAGGAGGGGGCCGCTCCTACGAGCAGTACTTC	CASSLGGGRSYEQYF
NA	NA	TRBV20-1	TRBJ2-5	TGCAGTGCTAGTCTCCCGGACGGTCGCCAAGAGACCCAGTACTTC	CSASLPDGRQETQYF
NA	many	TRBV30	TRBJ1-1	TGTGCCTGGAGTGTACTGGCCGTTACCAACACTGAAGCTTTCTTT	CAWSVLAVTNTEAFF
NA	few	TRBV12-3/TRBV12-4	TRBJ1-4	TGTGCCAGCAGTTTAGCTCCCGCAAGTGAAAAACTGTTTTTT	CASSLAPASEKLFF
NA	many	TRBV7-6	TRBJ2-5	TGTGCCAGCAGCAAGAGGGCGAGGCGAGAGACCCAGTACTTC	CASSKRARRETQYF
NA	NA	TRBV2	TRBJ2-7	TGTGCCAGCAGTGAGGGCGGGGGGACAGGCCACTACGAGCAGTACTTC	CASSEGGGTGHYEQYF
TRBD2	NA	TRBV11-3	TRBJ2-3	TGTGCCGGACCATCACTAGCGGCTAGCACAGATACGCAGTATTTT	CAGPSLAASTDTQYF
NA	many	TRBV10-2	TRBJ1-5	TGCGCCAGCAGTGACTCTGACAGATATCAGCCCCAGCATTTT	CASSDSDRYQPQHF
NA	NA	TRBV7-3	TRBJ2-1	TGTGCCAGCAGCTTAAATATGGGGGCCGTCTACAATGAGCAGTTCTTC	CASSLNMGAVYNEQFF
NA	many	TRBV2	TRBJ1-5	TGTGCCAGCACCCGGCGGGCAATAACTGGGATTAGCAATCAGCCCCAGCATTTT	CASTRRAITGISNQPQHF
NA	NA	TRBV18	TRBJ2-3	TGTGCCAACTCACATGAAGACCAAACGCCAAGCACAGATACGCAGTATTTT	CANSHEDQTPSTDTQYF
NA	many	TRBV12-3/TRBV12-4	TRBJ1-5	TGTGCCAGCAGTTTCTCCAGCTATAGCAATCAGCCCCAGCATTTT	CASSFSSYSNQPQHF
NA	few	TRBV13	TRBJ2-1	TGTGCCAGCAGCTTACGGCGGAGGGCCTACAATGAGCAGTTCTTC	CASSLRRRAYNEQFF
TRBD2	few	TRBV5-1	TRBJ2-2	TGCGCCAGCACCGGAGCGGGAGCCCGCACCGGGGAGCTGTTTTTT	CASTGAGARTGELFF
NA	many	TRBV6-2/TRBV6-3	TRBJ2-1	TGTGCCAGCAGTGAAGCACGCCTAGCGACTTACAATGAGCAGTTCTTC	CASSEARLATYNEQFF
NA	many	TRBV28	TRBJ2-1	TGTGCCAGCAGAGGGAGGTCTAGCTCCTACAATGAGCAGTTCTTC	CASRGRSSSYNEQFF
TRBD1	few	TRBV29-1	TRBJ2-7	TGCAGCGGGGTCGGGACAGAGAGCTCCTACGAGCAGTACTTC	CSGVGTESSYEQYF
NA	NA	TRBV19	TRBJ2-5	TGTGCCAGTAGTATTGGCAGGGAAGAGACCCAGTACTTC	CASSIGREETQYF
NA	NA	TRBV12-3/TRBV12-4	TRBJ1-5	TGTGCCAGCAGTTCCCGGGAATGGGGCCAAGGTCAGCCCCAGCATTTT	CASSSREWGQGQPQHF
NA	NA	TRBV12-5	TRBJ1-1	TGTGCTAGCTCCCAGCAGAACACTGAAGCTTTCTTT	CASSQQNTEAFF
TRBD1	few	TRBV7-8	TRBJ1-4	TGTGCCAGCAGCTTGTACAGGGGGGCTGCAACTAATGAAAAACTGTTTTTT	CASSLYRGAATNEKLFF